These T cell receptor beta chains were read from a single sample in a study of cytomegalovirus exposure and HLA in healthy donors. The method was immunoSEQ multiplex PCR; TCRdb's version includes in-frame clones alone and lacks a portion of them. The repertoire has about 210,000 clones, 86% of them found once; the top ten carry around 0.31%. Material: PBMCs. These receptor sequences come from a woman in her 30s in good health and CMV-seronegative. CDR3s leave out the opening cysteine and the closing phenylalanine or tryptophan.

j_call,v_call,cdr3_aa
TRBJ1-2,TRBV6-4,ASSEDVVVGRRGYT
TRBJ2-1,TRBV7-9,ASSSTSGRFNEQF
TRBJ1-2,TRBV6-5,ASRGSGQIYGYT
TRBJ2-6,TRBV7-3,ASSLMGRTGANVLT
TRBJ2-1,TRBV28,ASSTLGLAGINNEQF
TRBJ2-7,TRBV28,ASSSGRGGEQY
TRBJ2-7,TRBV7-2,ASSLAGTIIYEQY
TRBJ2-1,TRBV28,ASSFEGGERYNEQF
TRBJ1-4,TRBV15,ATSIWGGGATNEKLF
TRBJ2-5,TRBV6-1,ASSEALLWGQLQETQY
TRBJ2-7,TRBV10-3,AISGREGEQY
TRBJ2-5,TRBV5-6,ASSLEGVREQETQY
TRBJ2-2,TRBV5-1,ASSLVLQGNTGELF
TRBJ2-7,TRBV7-8,ASSLVGGPVYEQY
TRBJ2-7,TRBV5-4,ASSYSGTYEQY
TRBJ2-3,TRBV5-6,ASSLQRGFGDTQY
TRBJ2-3,TRBV9,ASSVLAGVTDTQY
TRBJ1-2,TRBV29-1,SVDRGGDYGYT
TRBJ1-1,TRBV19,ASRTGWAEAF
TRBJ1-2,TRBV7-9,ASSLSRTEGGYT